Included here is one T cell receptor (beta chain) sequence, with context. One entry per CDR3 protein results from TCRdb running MiXCR on the RACE reads. The table includes 60,000 to 90,000 distinct CDR3 sequences, roughly 7.9% detected once. The data originate from a study of human T cells and chemical hapten exposure. As for time point: healthy volunteer bleed at 6 weeks. From whole blood left unfractionated, total RNA was extracted. Germline V gene lookup returns CDR1 DFQATT and CDR2 SNEGSKA (reference sequence). V was cut by 3 bases and J by 9 bases, with 20 bases left in between. This CDR3 is built from 14 residues.

The sequenced material came from whole blood. J is TRBJ1-1 and V is TRBV20-1; D is ambiguous. The sequence was collected from a female donor in good health. Some clones in this sample may be carry-over from other donors' samples. CDR3 in amino acids: CSASSPTDRPKAFF. The CDR3 DNA reads TGCAGTGCTAGTTCTCCGACCGACCGCCCAAAAGCTTTCTTT.